This T cell receptor beta chain originates from a study of blood T cell repertoires in COVID-19. Across the whole study: Samples came from the United States, Italy and Spain, spanning acute and convalescent COVID-19. T cells, B-cell-depleted T cells, or PBMCs supplied cDNA or gDNA.

The table came from immunoSEQ multiplex PCR; TCRdb's copy has only in-frame clones and leaves some out. The repertoire has some 380,000 clones, roughly 90% of them found once; the top ten carry 6.5%. Germline CDR1 LNHDA, CDR2 SQIVND (reference sequence). Trimming took off 4 bases at V and 0 bases at J, with 13 bases between the two ends. The CDR3 sequence is 15 residues long. The specimen sequenced was peripheral blood. This receptor was obtained from a man aged 18 to 29 with active or convalescent COVID-19. The chain links TRBV19 to TRBJ2-7; D might be TRBD1 (6 bases). The CDR3 DNA reads as TGTGCCAGTAGTACGACAGGCCGGAGCTCCTACGAGCAGTACTTC. It codes for CASSTTGRSSYEQYF.